This TCR beta chain was obtained from a study of T cells after posttransplantation cyclophosphamide. Study observations and caveats: TRB overlap between skin or GI tissue T cells and blood was limited. Later blood repertoires were often dominated by clones from the donor CD8+ memory compartment.

This clone was detected ten times or more. The antigen is not known. Per the germline V gene, CDR1 is SEHNR and CDR2 is FQNEAQ (reference sequence). The length of the CDR3 is 15 residues. Losses at the gene ends were 4 bases for V and 2 bases for J; bases not matched to a gene: 5. Sequencing used immunoSEQ multiplex PCR; TCRdb keeps in-frame clones, though not all of them. The repertoire shows approximately 41,000 clones, none seen only once; the top ten take over 2%. This rearrangement joins TRBV7-9 to TRBJ2-3, with TRBD1 matching over 8 bases. This TCR was recovered from a man aged 50-59 years in good health, CMV-negative, and a related stem cell transplant donor. Source material: PBMCs. CDR3 coding DNA: TGTGCCAGCAGCTCCGGGACAGGCTACACAGATACGCAGTATTTT. It specifies CASSSGTGYTDTQYF.